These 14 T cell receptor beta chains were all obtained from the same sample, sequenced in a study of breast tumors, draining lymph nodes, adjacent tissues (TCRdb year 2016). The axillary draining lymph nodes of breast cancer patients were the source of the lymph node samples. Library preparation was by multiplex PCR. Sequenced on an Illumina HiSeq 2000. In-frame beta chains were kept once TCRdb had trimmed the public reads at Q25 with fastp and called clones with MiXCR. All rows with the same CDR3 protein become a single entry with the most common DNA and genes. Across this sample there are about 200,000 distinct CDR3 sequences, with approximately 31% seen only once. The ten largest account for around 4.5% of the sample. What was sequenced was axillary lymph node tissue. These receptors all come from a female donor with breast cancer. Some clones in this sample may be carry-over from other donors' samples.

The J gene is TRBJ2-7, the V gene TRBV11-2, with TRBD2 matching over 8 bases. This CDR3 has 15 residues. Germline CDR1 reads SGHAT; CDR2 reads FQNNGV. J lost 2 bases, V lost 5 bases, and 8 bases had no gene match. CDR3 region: CASSGGAGAPYEQYF. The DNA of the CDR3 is TGTGCCAGCAGCGGGGGAGCGGGGGCGCCCTACGAGCAGTACTTC.

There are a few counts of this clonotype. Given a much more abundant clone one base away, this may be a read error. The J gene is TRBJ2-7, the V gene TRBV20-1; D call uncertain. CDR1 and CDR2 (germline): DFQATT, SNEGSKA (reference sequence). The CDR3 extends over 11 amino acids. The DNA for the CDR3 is TGCAGTGCTATTAGGTCCTACGAGCAGTCCTTC. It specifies CSAIRSYEQSF.

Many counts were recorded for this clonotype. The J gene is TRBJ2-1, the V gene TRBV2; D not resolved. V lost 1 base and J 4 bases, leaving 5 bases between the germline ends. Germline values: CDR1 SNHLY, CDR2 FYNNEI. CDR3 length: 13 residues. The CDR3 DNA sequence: TGTGCCAGCAGTGAAGAGGGATACAATGAGCAGTTCTTC. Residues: CASSEEGYNEQFF. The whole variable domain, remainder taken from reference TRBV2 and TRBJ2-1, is EPEVTQTPSHQVTQMGQEVILRCVPISNHLYFYWYRQILGQKVEFLVSFYNNEISEKSEIFDDQFSVERPDGSNFTLKIRSTKLEDSAMYFCASSEEGYNEQFFGPGTRLTVL.

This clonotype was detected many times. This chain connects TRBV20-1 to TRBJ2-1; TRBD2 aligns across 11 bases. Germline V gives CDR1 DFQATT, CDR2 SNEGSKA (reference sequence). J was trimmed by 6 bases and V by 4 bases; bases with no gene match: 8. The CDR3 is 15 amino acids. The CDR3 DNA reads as TGCAGTGCTACGGCCACTAGCGGGGGCCTCAATGAGCAGTTCTTC. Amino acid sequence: CSATATSGGLNEQFF.

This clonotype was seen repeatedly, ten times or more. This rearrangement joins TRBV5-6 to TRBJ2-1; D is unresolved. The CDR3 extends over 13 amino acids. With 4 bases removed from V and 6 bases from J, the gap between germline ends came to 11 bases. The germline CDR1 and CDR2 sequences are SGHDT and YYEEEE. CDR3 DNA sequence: TGTGCCAGCAGCACGTCCGAGGTCAATGAGCAGTTCTTC. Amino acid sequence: CASSTSEVNEQFF. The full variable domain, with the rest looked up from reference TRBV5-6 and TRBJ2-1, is DAGVTQSPTHLIKTRGQQVTLRCSPKSGHDTVSWYQQALGQGPQFIFQYYEEEERQRGNFPDRFSGHQFPNYSSELNVNALLLGDSALYLCASSTSEVNEQFFGPGTRLTVL.

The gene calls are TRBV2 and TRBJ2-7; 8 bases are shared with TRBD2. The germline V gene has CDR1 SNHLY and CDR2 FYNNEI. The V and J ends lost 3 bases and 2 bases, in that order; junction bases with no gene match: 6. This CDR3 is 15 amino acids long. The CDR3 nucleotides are TGTGCCAGCAGTGAGCTAGCGGGCGCTACCTACGAGCAGTACTTC. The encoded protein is CASSELAGATYEQYF.

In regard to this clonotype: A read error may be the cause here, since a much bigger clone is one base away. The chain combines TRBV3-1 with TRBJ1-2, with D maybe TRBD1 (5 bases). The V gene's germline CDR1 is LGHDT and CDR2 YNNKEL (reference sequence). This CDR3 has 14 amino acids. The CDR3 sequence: CASSQYGANCGYTF. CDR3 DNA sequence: TGTGCCAGCAGCCAGTATGGGGCTAACTGTGGCTACACCTTC.

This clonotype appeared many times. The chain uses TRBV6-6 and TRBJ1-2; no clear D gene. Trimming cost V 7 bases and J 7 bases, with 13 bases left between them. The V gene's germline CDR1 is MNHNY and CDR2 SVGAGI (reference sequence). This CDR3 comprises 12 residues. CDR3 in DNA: TGTGCCAGCACCCAGACGGGAAGTGGCTACACCTTC. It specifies CASTQTGSGYTF.

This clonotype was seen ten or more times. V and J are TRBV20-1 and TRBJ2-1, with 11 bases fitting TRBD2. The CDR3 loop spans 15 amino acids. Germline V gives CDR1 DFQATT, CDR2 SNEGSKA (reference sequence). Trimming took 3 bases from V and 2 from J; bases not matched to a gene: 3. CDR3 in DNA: TGCAGTGCTAGCGAGACTAGCGGGACCTACAATGAGCAGTTCTTC. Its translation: CSASETSGTYNEQFF.

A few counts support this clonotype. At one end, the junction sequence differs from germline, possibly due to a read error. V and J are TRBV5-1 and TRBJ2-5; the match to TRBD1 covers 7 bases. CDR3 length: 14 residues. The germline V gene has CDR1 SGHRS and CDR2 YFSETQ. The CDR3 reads CASSSDRAQDTQYF. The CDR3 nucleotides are TGCGCCAGCAGCTCCGACAGGGCCCAAGACACCCAGTACTTC. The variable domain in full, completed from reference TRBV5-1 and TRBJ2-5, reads KAGVTQTPRYLIKTRGQQVTLSCSPISGHRSVSWYQQTPGQGLQFLFEYFSETQRNKGNFPGRFSGRQFSNSRSEMNVSTLELGDSALYLCASSSDRAQDTQYFGPGTRLLVL.

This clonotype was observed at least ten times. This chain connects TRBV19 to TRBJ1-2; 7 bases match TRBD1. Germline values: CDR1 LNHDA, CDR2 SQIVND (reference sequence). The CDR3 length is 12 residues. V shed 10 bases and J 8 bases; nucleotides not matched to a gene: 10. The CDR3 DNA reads TGTGCCACCGCTACCCGAGGGGGCGGCTACACCTTC. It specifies CATATRGGGYTF.

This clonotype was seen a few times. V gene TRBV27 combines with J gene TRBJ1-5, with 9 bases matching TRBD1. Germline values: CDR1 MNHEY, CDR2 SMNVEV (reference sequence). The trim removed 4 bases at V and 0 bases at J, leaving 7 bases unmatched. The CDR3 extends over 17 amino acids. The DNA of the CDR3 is TGTGCCAGCAGTTGCTACAGGGGGCGCTTTAGCAATCAGCCCCAGCATTTT. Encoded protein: CASSCYRGRFSNQPQHF.

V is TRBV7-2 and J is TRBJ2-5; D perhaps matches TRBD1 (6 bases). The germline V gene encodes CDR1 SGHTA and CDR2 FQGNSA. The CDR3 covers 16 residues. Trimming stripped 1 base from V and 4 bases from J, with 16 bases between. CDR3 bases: TGTGCCAGCAGCTTAGGGTCAGGGGCAGGAGGAGAGACCCAGTACTTC. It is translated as CASSLGSGAGGETQYF.

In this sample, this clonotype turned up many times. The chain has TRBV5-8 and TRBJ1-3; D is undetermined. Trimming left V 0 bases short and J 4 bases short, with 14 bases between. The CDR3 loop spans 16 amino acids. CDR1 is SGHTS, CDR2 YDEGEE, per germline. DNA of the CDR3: TGTGCCAGCAGCTTGGGAAGACTAATGTCAGGAAACACCATATATTTT. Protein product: CASSLGRLMSGNTIYF.